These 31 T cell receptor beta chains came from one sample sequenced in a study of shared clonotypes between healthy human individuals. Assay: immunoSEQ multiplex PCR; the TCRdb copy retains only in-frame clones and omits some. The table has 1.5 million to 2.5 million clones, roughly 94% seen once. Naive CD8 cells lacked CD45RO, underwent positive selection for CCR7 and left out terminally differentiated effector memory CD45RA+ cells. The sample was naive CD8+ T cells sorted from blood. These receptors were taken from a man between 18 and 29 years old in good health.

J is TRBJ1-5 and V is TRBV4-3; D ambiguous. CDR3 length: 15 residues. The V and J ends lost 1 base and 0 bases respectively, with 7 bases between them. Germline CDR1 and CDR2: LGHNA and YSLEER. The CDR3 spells CASSQGPSSNQPQHF. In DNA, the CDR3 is TGCGCCAGCAGCCAAGGGCCTTCTAGCAATCAGCCCCAGCATTTT.

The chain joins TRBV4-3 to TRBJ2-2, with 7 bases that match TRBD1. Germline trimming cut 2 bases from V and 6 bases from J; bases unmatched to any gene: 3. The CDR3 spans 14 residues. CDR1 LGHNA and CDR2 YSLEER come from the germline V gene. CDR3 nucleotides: TGCGCCAGCAGCCAATACAGGGGCGCCGGGGAGCTGTTTTTT. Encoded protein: CASSQYRGAGELFF.

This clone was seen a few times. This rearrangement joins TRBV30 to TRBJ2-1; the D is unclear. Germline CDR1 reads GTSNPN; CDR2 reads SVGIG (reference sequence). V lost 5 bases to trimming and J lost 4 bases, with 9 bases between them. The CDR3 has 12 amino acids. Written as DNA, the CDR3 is TGTGCCTGGGAGACGGAATACAATGAGCAGTTCTTC. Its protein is CAWETEYNEQFF.

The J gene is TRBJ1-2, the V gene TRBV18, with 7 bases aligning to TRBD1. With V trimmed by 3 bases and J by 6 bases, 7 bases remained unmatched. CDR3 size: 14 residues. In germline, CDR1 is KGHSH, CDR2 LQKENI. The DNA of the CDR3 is TGTGCCAGCTCACCGATCGACAGGGAGGATGGCTACACCTTC. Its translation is CASSPIDREDGYTF.

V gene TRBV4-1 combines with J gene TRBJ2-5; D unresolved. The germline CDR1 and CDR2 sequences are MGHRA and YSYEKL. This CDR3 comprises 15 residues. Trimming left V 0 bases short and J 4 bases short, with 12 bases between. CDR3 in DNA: TGCGCCAGCAGCCAAGATTTCTGGGGTCCAGAGACCCAGTACTTC. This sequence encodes CASSQDFWGPETQYF.

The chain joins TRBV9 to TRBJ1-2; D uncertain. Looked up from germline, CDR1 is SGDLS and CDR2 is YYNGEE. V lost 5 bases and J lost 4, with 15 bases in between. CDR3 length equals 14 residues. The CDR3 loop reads CASSGYRESYGYTF. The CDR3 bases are TGTGCCAGCAGTGGTTACCGGGAGAGCTATGGCTACACCTTC.

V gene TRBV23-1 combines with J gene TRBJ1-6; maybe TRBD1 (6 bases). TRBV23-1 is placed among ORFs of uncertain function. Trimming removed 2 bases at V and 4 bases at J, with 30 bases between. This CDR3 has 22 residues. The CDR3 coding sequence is TGCGCCAGCAGTCAAGCGGCGTCTACAGGGTGGTCCCCCTTGAGATATAATTCACCCCTCCACTTT. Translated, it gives CASSQAASTGWSPLRYNSPLHF.

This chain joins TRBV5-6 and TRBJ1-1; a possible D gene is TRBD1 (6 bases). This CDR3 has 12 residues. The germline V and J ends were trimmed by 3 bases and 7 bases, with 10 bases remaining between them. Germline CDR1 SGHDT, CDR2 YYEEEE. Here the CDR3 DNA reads TGTGCCAGCAGCTACGGACAGATTGAAGCTTTCTTT. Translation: CASSYGQIEAFF. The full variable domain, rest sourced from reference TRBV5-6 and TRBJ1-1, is DAGVTQSPTHLIKTRGQQVTLRCSPKSGHDTVSWYQQALGQGPQFIFQYYEEEERQRGNFPDRFSGHQFPNYSSELNVNALLLGDSALYLCASSYGQIEAFFGQGTRLTVV.

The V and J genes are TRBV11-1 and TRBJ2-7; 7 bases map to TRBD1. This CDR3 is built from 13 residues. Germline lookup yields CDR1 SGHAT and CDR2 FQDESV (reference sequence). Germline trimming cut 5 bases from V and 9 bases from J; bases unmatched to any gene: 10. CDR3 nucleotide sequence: TGTGCCAGCAGCAGTGACAGGGTGGCCCCGCAGTACTTC. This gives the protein CASSSDRVAPQYF. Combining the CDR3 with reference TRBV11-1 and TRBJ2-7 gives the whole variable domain EAEVAQSPRYKITEKSQAVAFWCDPISGHATLYWYRQILGQGPELLVQFQDESVVDDSQLPKDRFSAERLKGVDSTLKIQPAELGDSAMYLCASSSDRVAPQYFGPGTRLTVT.

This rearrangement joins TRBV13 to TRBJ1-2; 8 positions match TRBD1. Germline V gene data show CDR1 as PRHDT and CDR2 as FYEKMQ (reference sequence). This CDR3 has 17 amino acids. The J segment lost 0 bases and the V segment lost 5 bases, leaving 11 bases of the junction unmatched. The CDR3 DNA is TGTGCCAGCAGCCCCCGTGGACAGGGCCCGGCTAACTATGGCTACACCTTC. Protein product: CASSPRGQGPANYGYTF.

The CDR3 DNA reads as TGTGCCAGCAGCCGAGACGAGCGGGAGCTCACCGGGGAGCTGTTTTTT. Translation: CASSRDERELTGELFF. The chain combines TRBV14 with TRBJ2-2, with TRBD2 matching over 8 bases. V lost 4 bases to trimming and J lost 4 bases; unmatched junction nucleotides: 8. Germline CDR1 is SGHDN and CDR2 is FVKESK. There are 16 residues in the CDR3. Variable domain in full (rest from reference TRBV14 and TRBJ2-2): EAGVTQFPSHSVIEKGQTVTLRCDPISGHDNLYWYRRVMGKEIKFLLHFVKESKQDESGMPNNRFLAERTGGTYSTLKVQPAELEDSGVYFCASSRDERELTGELFFGEGSRLTVL.

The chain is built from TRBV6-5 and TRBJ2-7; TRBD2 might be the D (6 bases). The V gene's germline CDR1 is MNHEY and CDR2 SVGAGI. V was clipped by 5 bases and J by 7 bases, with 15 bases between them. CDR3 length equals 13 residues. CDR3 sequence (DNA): TGTGCCAGCAGTACCCGGTGGGGGGTTGAGCAGTACTTC. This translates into CASSTRWGVEQYF.

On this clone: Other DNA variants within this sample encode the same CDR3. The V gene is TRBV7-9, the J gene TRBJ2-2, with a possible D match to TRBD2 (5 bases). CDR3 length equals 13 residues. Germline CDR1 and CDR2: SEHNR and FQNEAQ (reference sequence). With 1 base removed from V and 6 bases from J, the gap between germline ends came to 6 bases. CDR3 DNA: TGTGCCAGCAGCTTAGGAGCGGCCGGGGAGCTGTTTTTT. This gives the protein CASSLGAAGELFF.

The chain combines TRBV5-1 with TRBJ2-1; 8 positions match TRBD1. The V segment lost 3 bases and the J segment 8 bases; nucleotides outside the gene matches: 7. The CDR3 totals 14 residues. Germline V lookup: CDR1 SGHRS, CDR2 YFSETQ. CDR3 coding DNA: TGCGCCAGCAGCTACAGGACAGGGTGGGATGAGCAGTTCTTC. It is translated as CASSYRTGWDEQFF.

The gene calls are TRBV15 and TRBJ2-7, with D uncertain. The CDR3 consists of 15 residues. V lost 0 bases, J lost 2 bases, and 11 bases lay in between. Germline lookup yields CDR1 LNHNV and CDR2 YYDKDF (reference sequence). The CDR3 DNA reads TGTGCCACCAGCAGAGATCGGCAGTTTACCTACGAGCAGTACTTC. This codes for CATSRDRQFTYEQYF. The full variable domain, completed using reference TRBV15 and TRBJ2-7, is DAMVIQNPRYQVTQFGKPVTLSCSQTLNHNVMYWYQQKSSQAPKLLFHYYDKDFNNEADTPDNFQSRRPNTSFCFLDIRSPGLGDTAMYLCATSRDRQFTYEQYFGPGTRLTVT.

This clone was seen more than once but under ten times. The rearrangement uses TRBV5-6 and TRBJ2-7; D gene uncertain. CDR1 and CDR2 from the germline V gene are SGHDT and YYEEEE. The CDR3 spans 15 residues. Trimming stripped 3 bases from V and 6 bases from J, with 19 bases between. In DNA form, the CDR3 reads TGTGCCAGCAGCTACTTAACCGGGTCCTCTTCCGAGCAGTACTTC. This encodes CASSYLTGSSSEQYF. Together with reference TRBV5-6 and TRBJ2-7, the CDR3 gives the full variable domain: DAGVTQSPTHLIKTRGQQVTLRCSPKSGHDTVSWYQQALGQGPQFIFQYYEEEERQRGNFPDRFSGHQFPNYSSELNVNALLLGDSALYLCASSYLTGSSSEQYFGPGTRLTVT.

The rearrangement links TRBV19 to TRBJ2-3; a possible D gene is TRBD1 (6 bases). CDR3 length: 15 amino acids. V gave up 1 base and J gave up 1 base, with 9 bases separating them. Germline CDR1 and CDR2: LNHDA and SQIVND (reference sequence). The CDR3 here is CASSIVAGGTDTQYF. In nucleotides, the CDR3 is TGTGCCAGTAGTATAGTCGCAGGGGGCACAGATACGCAGTATTTT.

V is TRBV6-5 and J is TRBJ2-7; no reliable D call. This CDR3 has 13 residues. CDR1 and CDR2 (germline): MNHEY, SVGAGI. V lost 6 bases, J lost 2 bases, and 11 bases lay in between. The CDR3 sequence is CASSPRVTYEQYF. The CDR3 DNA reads TGTGCCAGCAGCCCCCGGGTGACCTACGAGCAGTACTTC.

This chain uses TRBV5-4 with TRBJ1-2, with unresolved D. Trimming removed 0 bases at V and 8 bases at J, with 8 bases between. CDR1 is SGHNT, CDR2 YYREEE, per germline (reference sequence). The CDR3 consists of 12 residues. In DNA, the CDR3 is TGTGCCAGCAGCTTGGTAGGGTACGGCTACACCTTC. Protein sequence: CASSLVGYGYTF.

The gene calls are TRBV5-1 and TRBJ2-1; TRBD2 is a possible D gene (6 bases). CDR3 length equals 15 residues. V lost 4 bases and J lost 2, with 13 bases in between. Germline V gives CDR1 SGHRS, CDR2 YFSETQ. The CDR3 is CASSVSGLTYNEQFF. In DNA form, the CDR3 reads TGCGCCAGCAGCGTAAGCGGGTTGACCTACAATGAGCAGTTCTTC.

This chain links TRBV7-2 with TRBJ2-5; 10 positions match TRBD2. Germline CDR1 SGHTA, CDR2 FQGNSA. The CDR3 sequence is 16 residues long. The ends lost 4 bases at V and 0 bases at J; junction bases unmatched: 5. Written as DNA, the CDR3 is TGTGCCAGCAGCTCAGGACTAGCGGCCTACCAAGAGACCCAGTACTTC. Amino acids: CASSSGLAAYQETQYF.

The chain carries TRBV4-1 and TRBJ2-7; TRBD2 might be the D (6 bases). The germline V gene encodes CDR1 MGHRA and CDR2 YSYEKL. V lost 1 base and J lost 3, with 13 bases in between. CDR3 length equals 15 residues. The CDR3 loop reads CASSQGAGFGYEQYF. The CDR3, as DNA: TGCGCCAGCAGCCAAGGGGCGGGGTTCGGCTACGAGCAGTACTTC.

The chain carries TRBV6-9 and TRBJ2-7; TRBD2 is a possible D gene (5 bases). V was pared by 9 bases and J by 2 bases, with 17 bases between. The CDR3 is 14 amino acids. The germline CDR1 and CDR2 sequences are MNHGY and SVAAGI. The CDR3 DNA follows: TGTGCCAGTCCAGCCTTTAGCGAGACCTACGAGCAGTACTTC. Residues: CASPAFSETYEQYF.

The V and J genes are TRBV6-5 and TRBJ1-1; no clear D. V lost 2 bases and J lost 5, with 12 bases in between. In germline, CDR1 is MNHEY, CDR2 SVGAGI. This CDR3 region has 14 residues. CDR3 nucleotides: TGTGCCAGCAGTTACGGTGGAGGAGGGACTGAAGCTTTCTTT. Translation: CASSYGGGGTEAFF.

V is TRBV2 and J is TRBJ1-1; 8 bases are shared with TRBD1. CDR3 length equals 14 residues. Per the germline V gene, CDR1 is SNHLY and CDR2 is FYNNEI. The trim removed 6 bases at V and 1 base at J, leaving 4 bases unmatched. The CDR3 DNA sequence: TGTGCCAGCAGGGAAACAGGGGGGAACACTGAAGCTTTCTTT. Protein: CASRETGGNTEAFF. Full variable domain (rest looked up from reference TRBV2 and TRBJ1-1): EPEVTQTPSHQVTQMGQEVILRCVPISNHLYFYWYRQILGQKVEFLVSFYNNEISEKSEIFDDQFSVERPDGSNFTLKIRSTKLEDSAMYFCASRETGGNTEAFFGQGTRLTVV.

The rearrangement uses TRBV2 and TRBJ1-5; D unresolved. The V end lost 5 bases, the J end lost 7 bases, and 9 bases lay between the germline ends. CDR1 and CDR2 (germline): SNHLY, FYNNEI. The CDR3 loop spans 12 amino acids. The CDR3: CASSPYLQPQHF. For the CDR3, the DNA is TGTGCCAGCAGTCCCTACCTACAGCCCCAGCATTTT. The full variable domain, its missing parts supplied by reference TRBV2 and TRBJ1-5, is EPEVTQTPSHQVTQMGQEVILRCVPISNHLYFYWYRQILGQKVEFLVSFYNNEISEKSEIFDDQFSVERPDGSNFTLKIRSTKLEDSAMYFCASSPYLQPQHFGDGTRLSIL.

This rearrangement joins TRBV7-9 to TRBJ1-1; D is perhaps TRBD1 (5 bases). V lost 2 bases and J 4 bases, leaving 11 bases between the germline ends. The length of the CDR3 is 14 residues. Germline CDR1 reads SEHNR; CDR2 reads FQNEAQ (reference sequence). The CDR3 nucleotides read TGTGCCAGCAGCTTAACAGGCATGGGCACTGAAGCTTTCTTT. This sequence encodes CASSLTGMGTEAFF. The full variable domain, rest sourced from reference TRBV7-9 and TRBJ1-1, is DTGVSQNPRHKITKRGQNVTFRCDPISEHNRLYWYRQTLGQGPEFLTYFQNEAQLEKSRLLSDRFSAERPKGSFSTLEIQRTEQGDSAMYLCASSLTGMGTEAFFGQGTRLTVV.

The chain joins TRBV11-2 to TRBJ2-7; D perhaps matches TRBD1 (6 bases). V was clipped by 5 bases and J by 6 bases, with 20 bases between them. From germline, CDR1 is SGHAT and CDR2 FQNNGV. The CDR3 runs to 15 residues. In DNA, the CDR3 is TGTGCCAGCAGCCCCGGAACCACAGGGTTGGTCGAGCAGTACTTC. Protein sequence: CASSPGTTGLVEQYF.

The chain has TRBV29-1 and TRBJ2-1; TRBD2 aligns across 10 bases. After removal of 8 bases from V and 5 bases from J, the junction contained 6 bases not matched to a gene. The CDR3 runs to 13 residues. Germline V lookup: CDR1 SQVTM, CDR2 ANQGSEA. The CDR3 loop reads CSQRTSGHNEQFF. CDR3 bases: TGCAGCCAACGGACTAGCGGACACAATGAGCAGTTCTTC.

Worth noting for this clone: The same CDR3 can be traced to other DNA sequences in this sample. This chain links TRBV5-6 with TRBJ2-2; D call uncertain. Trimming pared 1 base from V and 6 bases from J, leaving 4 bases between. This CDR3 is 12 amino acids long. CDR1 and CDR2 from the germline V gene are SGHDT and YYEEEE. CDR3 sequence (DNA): TGTGCCAGCAGCTTGTCCTCCGGGGAGCTGTTTTTT. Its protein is CASSLSSGELFF.

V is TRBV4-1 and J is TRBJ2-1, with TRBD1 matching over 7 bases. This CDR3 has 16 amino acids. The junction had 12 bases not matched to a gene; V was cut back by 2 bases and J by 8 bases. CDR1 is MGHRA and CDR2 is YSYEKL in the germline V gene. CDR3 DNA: TGCGCCAGCAGCCAAACGATAGGGGGCCGAAATCATGAGCAGTTCTTC. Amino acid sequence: CASSQTIGGRNHEQFF.